A selection of T cell receptor beta chains follows, all from one sample in a study of regulatory T cells in long-lasting Graves disease. TCRdb analysed the multiplex PCR reads with MiXCR anew, one entry per CDR3 protein. The sample lists approximately 500,000 distinct CDR3 sequences, about 22% occurring once. Sequenced material: peripheral blood mononuclear cells (PBMCs), taken when the disease was refractory, from a patient treated with antithyroid drugs. The receptors here all came from a female donor with Graves disease. The CDR3 runs from the conserved cysteine through the conserved F or W. A D gene is named only where the DNA matches it firmly. Size tells how often a clone was seen (once, few, many) or the class of an expanded clone, and some rows leave it out.

CASSQQGNSPLHF,TGTGCCAGCAGCCAACAGGGTAATTCACCCCTCCACTTT,TRBJ1-6,-,TRBV12-3/TRBV12-4,many
CASSLFQGQAYGYTF,TGTGCCAGCAGCTTATTCCAGGGCCAAGCTTATGGCTACACCTTC,TRBJ1-2,-,TRBV7-2,few
CASRRDYGYTF,TGTGCCAGCAGGAGGGACTATGGCTACACCTTC,TRBJ1-2,-,TRBV28,many
CASSSGIREQYF,TGTGCCAGCAGCTCCGGGATCCGCGAGCAGTACTTC,TRBJ2-7,-,TRBV7-9,-
CSVWTGRYEQYF,TGCAGCGTTTGGACAGGGCGGTACGAGCAGTACTTC,TRBJ2-7,TRBD1,TRBV29-1,few
CASSHERDRNYGYTF,TGTGCCAGCAGCCACGAACGGGACAGAAACTATGGCTACACCTTC,TRBJ1-2,TRBD1,TRBV7-3,many
CASSFDSGGTDTQYF,TGTGCCAGCAGCTTCGATAGCGGGGGCACAGATACGCAGTATTTT,TRBJ2-3,TRBD2,TRBV7-3,many
CASSVEGLADNEQFF,TGTGCCAGCAGTGTGGAGGGACTAGCGGACAATGAGCAGTTCTTC,TRBJ2-1,TRBD2,TRBV2,-
CASSLDTGVRGANVLTF,TGTGCCAGCAGCTTGGACACGGGTGTTAGGGGGGCCAACGTCCTGACTTTC,TRBJ2-6,-,TRBV5-6,few
CASNLGLVGSSYNEQFF,TGTGCCAGCAATCTGGGTCTGGTCGGGAGCTCCTACAATGAGCAGTTCTTC,TRBJ2-1,-,TRBV7-9,-
CASSLGGPTEAFF,TGTGCCAGCAGTTTAGGGGGACCTACTGAAGCTTTCTTT,TRBJ1-1,-,TRBV12-3/TRBV12-4,many
CASSLYGTPLDEQYF,TGTGCCAGCAGCTTATACGGGACGCCCTTAGACGAGCAGTACTTC,TRBJ2-7,-,TRBV5-1,-
CASSVEKNTEAFF,TGTGCCAGCAGCGTAGAGAAAAACACTGAAGCTTTCTTT,TRBJ1-1,-,TRBV9,few
CASSFNSLTDTQYF,TGTGCCAGCAGCTTTAACAGCCTCACAGATACGCAGTATTTT,TRBJ2-3,-,TRBV11-2,few
CASLGGETNYEQYF,TGTGCCAGCTTAGGTGGGGAAACGAACTACGAGCAGTACTTC,TRBJ2-7,-,TRBV28,many
CASSDDRGPWYNEQFF,TGTGCCAGCAGCGACGACAGGGGGCCATGGTACAATGAGCAGTTCTTC,TRBJ2-1,TRBD1,TRBV7-9,few
CASRSTDGNTIYF,TGTGCCAGCAGGTCGACAGATGGAAACACCATATATTTT,TRBJ1-3,-,TRBV2,many
CSVKRNPGQNQETQYF,TGCAGCGTCAAACGTAACCCGGGACAGAACCAAGAGACCCAGTACTTC,TRBJ2-5,TRBD1,TRBV29-1,many
CASSLAQAYETQYF,TGTGCCAGCAGCTTAGCCCAGGCGTATGAGACCCAGTACTTC,TRBJ2-5,-,TRBV7-9,few
CASSILGTSLYSNQPQHF,TGTGCCAGCAGCATACTCGGGACATCCCTCTATAGCAATCAGCCCCAGCATTTT,TRBJ1-5,-,TRBV9,few
CASSLTPSSYNSPLHF,TGCGCCAGCAGCCTAACACCGAGCTCCTATAATTCACCCCTCCACTTT,TRBJ1-6,-,TRBV5-1,few
CASSGTGIPGELFF,TGTGCCAGCAGTGGGACAGGGATTCCCGGGGAGCTGTTTTTT,TRBJ2-2,TRBD1,TRBV2,many
CASRDTTEAFF,TGTGCCAGCAGGGATACCACTGAAGCTTTCTTT,TRBJ1-1,-,TRBV12-3/TRBV12-4,many
CSARQQGVDTQYF,TGCAGTGCTAGACAGCAGGGTGTCGATACGCAGTATTTT,TRBJ2-3,-,TRBV20-1,few
CASSQGRAFGFEKLFF,TGCGCCAGCAGCCAAGGGCGAGCTTTCGGGTTCGAAAAACTGTTTTTT,TRBJ1-4,-,TRBV4-1,-
CASRGGPEAFF,TGTGCCAGCAGAGGGGGTCCTGAAGCTTTCTTT,TRBJ1-1,-,TRBV2,many
CASEDGYNEQFF,TGCGCCAGCGAGGACGGATACAATGAGCAGTTCTTC,TRBJ2-1,-,TRBV5-1,-
CASSYSIAGNEKLFF,TGTGCCAGCAGTTACTCGATCGCGGGGAATGAAAAACTGTTTTTT,TRBJ1-4,-,TRBV6-6,few
CASGEQAVTDEQYF,TGTGCCAGCGGAGAACAGGCAGTTACCGACGAGCAGTACTTC,TRBJ2-7,-,TRBV7-9,-
CASRKTIAGGTPTGEQYF,TGTGCCAGCAGGAAGACGATTGCTGGGGGGACACCCACGGGGGAGCAGTACTTC,TRBJ2-7,-,TRBV6-1,many